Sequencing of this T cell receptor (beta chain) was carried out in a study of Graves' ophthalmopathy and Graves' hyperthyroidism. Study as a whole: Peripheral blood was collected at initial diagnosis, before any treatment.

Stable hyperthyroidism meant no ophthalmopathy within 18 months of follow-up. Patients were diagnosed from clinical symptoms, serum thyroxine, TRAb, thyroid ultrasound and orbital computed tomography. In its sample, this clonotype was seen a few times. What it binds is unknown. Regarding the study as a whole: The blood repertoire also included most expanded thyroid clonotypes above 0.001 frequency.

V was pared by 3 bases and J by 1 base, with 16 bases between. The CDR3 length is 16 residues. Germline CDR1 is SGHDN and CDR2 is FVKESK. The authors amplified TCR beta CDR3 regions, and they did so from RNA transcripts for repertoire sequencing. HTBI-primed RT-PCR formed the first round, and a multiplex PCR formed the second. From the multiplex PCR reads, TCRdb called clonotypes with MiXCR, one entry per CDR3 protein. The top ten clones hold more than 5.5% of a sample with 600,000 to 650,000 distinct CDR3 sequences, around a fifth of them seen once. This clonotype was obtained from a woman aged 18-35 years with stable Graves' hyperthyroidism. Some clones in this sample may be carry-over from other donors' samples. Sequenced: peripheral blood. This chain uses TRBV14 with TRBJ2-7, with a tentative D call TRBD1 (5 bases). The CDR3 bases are TGTGCCAGCAGCCACAGGGAAATCCCAAAATCCTACGAGCAGTACTTC. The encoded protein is CASSHREIPKSYEQYF. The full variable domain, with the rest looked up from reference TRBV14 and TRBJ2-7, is EAGVTQFPSHSVIEKGQTVTLRCDPISGHDNLYWYRRVMGKEIKFLLHFVKESKQDESGMPNNRFLAERTGGTYSTLKVQPAELEDSGVYFCASSHREIPKSYEQYFGPGTRLTVT.